These 21 T cell receptor beta chains originate from one sample sequenced in a study of regulatory T cells in long-lasting Graves disease. The time point: newly diagnosed GD, antithyroid drugs for less than 3 months. There was RNA extracted from PBMCs, and the TCR library was made from it. Researchers made TCR beta libraries by using iRepertoire HTBI primers and running Arm-PCR on CDR3 regions. TCRdb reprocessed the multiplex PCR reads with MiXCR, giving one entry per CDR3 protein. Altogether over 300,000 distinct CDR3 sequences are present, around a sixth being singletons, with the ten largest covering about a fifth. The sample here was peripheral blood mononuclear cells (PBMCs), taken at new diagnosis, from a patient treated with antithyroid drugs. The receptors were gathered from a female donor with Graves disease.

The rearrangement uses TRBV20-1 and TRBJ2-1, with TRBD2 matching 11 bases. V lost 6 bases, J lost 8 bases, and 9 bases stayed unmatched. This CDR3 is 14 amino acids long. Germline CDR1 reads DFQATT; CDR2 reads SNEGSKA (reference sequence). The CDR3 loop reads CSARLAGSNDEQFF. As DNA, the CDR3 is TGCAGTGCACGACTAGCGGGGAGTAACGATGAGCAGTTCTTC.

This clonotype was found a few times. The rearrangement links TRBV19 to TRBJ2-3, with 9 bases fitting TRBD2. V was clipped by 0 bases and J by 2 bases; unmatched bases: 3. The CDR3 contains 16 residues. Germline CDR1 and CDR2: LNHDA and SQIVND (reference sequence). The CDR3 DNA is TGTGCCAGTAGTATAGATGGGACTAGCTCCACAGATACGCAGTATTTT. It is translated as CASSIDGTSSTDTQYF. The full variable domain, with the rest looked up from reference TRBV19 and TRBJ2-3, is DGGITQSPKYLFRKEGQNVTLSCEQNLNHDAMYWYRQDPGQGLRLIYYSQIVNDFQKGDIAEGYSVSREKKESFPLTVTSAQKNPTAFYLCASSIDGTSSTDTQYFGPGTRLTVL.

The genes are TRBV2 and TRBJ2-1; D is ambiguous. This CDR3 region has 13 residues. Trimming cost V 8 bases and J 0 bases, with 8 bases left between them. Germline V gives CDR1 SNHLY, CDR2 FYNNEI. CDR3 DNA sequence: TGTGCCAGCCGCGAGGTCTCCTACAATGAGCAGTTCTTC. Translation gives CASREVSYNEQFF.

This clonotype was counted at least ten times. This CDR3 reads CASSPIGASGGAKTQYF. CDR3 in DNA: TGTGCCAGCAGTCCCATAGGGGCTAGCGGGGGGGCGAAGACCCAGTACTTC. V usage is TRBV27 and J usage is TRBJ2-5; 12 bases map to TRBD2. The germline CDR1 and CDR2 sequences are MNHEY and SMNVEV (reference sequence). The junction had 13 bases not matched to a gene; V was cut back by 5 bases and J by 6 bases. The CDR3 is 17 amino acids.

This chain links TRBV2 with TRBJ1-1; a possible D gene is TRBD1 (6 bases). The germline gives CDR1 SNHLY, CDR2 FYNNEI. This CDR3 comprises 12 residues. Trimming pared 8 bases from V and 1 base from J, leaving 8 bases between. CDR3 region: CASPTGNTEAFF. CDR3 coding DNA: TGTGCCAGCCCGACAGGGAACACTGAAGCTTTCTTT.

The chain is built from TRBV11-2 and TRBJ2-7, with 7 bases that match TRBD1. The J segment lost 0 bases and the V segment lost 5 bases, leaving 13 bases of the junction unmatched. Germline V gene data show CDR1 as SGHAT and CDR2 as FQNNGV. CDR3 size: 17 residues. CDR3 loop: CASSPLNRGRSSYEQYF. CDR3 bases: TGTGCCAGCAGCCCTCTCAACAGGGGCCGAAGCTCCTACGAGCAGTACTTC.

This clonotype was picked up a small number of times. This chain joins TRBV6-5 and TRBJ1-2; 8 bases align to TRBD1. V shed 0 bases and J 2 bases; nucleotides not matched to a gene: 5. From germline, CDR1 is MNHEY and CDR2 SVGAGI. CDR3 length equals 16 residues. CDR3: CASSYSGRGQNYGYTF. CDR3 DNA sequence: TGTGCCAGCAGTTACTCGGGCAGGGGGCAAAACTATGGCTACACCTTC.

This clonotype appeared a few times. This sequence joins TRBV18 and TRBJ2-3, with 13 nucleotides matching TRBD2. Germline V gene sequence: CDR1 KGHSH, CDR2 LQKENI. With V trimmed by 4 bases and J by 2 bases, 3 bases remained unmatched. The length of the CDR3 is 16 residues. The CDR3 nucleotides read TGTGCCAGCTCACTAGGGACTAGCGGGACCACAGATACGCAGTATTTT. This sequence encodes CASSLGTSGTTDTQYF.

This clonotype has a count of ten or more. The chain links TRBV6-2 or TRBV6-3 to TRBJ1-1; D unresolved. CDR3 length: 13 amino acids. V lost 10 bases and J 0 bases, leaving 12 bases between the germline ends. Germline V CDR1 and CDR2: MNHEY, SVGEGT. Here the CDR3 reads CATFGRMNTEAFF. The CDR3 DNA reads as TGTGCCACCTTTGGGAGGATGAACACTGAAGCTTTCTTT.

There are many counts of this clonotype. This sequence joins TRBV6-1 and TRBJ2-7, with D possibly TRBD2 on 5 matching bases. Trimming cost V 3 bases and J 4 bases, with 16 bases left between them. The CDR3 totals 15 residues. Germline CDR1 MNHNS, CDR2 SASEGT. The CDR3 reads CASSDLAISEYEQYF. As DNA, the CDR3 is TGTGCCAGCAGTGATCTAGCCATCTCAGAATACGAGCAGTACTTC.

Many counts were recorded for this clonotype. The J gene is TRBJ1-1, the V gene TRBV20-1; D is uncertain. Germline lookup yields CDR1 DFQATT and CDR2 SNEGSKA (reference sequence). The CDR3 consists of 13 residues. Trimming cost V 1 base and J 2 bases, with 8 bases left between them. CDR3 sequence: CSARGIVNTEAFF. The DNA for the CDR3 is TGCAGTGCTAGAGGGATAGTAAACACTGAAGCTTTCTTT.

This clonotype has a count of ten or more. The J gene is TRBJ1-1, the V gene TRBV5-1, with 8 bases identical to TRBD1. This CDR3 is 13 amino acids long. Trimming cost V 3 bases and J 6 bases; bases outside gene matches: 4. Germline assignment: CDR1 SGHRS and CDR2 YFSETQ. The CDR3: CASSWGQAAEAFF. For the CDR3, the DNA is TGCGCCAGCAGCTGGGGACAGGCGGCTGAAGCTTTCTTT.

This clonotype has a single count. The V and J genes are TRBV20-1 and TRBJ2-5; D tentatively fits TRBD1 or TRBD2 (5 bases each). Trimming left V 6 bases short and J 2 bases short, with 19 bases between. The germline V gene encodes CDR1 DFQATT and CDR2 SNEGSKA (reference sequence). The length of the CDR3 is 15 residues. CDR3 amino acids: CSASRILGDQETQYF. CDR3 nucleotides: TGCAGTGCGTCCCGGATTCTGGGGGATCAAGAGACCCAGTACTTC.

This clonotype was found many times. V is TRBV6-7 and J is TRBJ2-2; D unresolved. TRBV6-7 is given ORF status, its function remaining uncertain. The V end was cut by 0 bases, the J end by 8 bases, with 19 bases between. The CDR3 totals 17 residues. CDR3 amino acids: CASSYSSGYRYGGELFF. The DNA for the CDR3 is TGTGCCAGCAGTTACTCCTCGGGTTATCGTTACGGTGGGGAGCTGTTTTTT.

In its sample, this clonotype was seen many times. V gene TRBV27 combines with J gene TRBJ2-6; D remains unclear. The CDR3 extends over 18 amino acids. Per the germline V gene, CDR1 is MNHEY and CDR2 is SMNVEV (reference sequence). Trimming shortened V by 2 bases and J by 0 bases, and 14 bases separated the two germline ends. The CDR3 sequence is CASSLLGVRYSGANVLTF. The DNA of the CDR3 is TGTGCCAGCAGTTTACTTGGCGTGAGGTACTCTGGGGCCAACGTCCTGACTTTC.

In regard to this clonotype: This clone may be a read error of a much larger clone one base away. The rearrangement uses TRBV6-2 or TRBV6-3 and TRBJ1-3; a weak D match, TRBD1 (5 bases). Trimming shortened V by 6 bases and J by 2 bases, and 17 bases separated the two germline ends. This CDR3 contains 16 residues. Per germline, CDR1 MNHEY and CDR2 SVGEGT. The CDR3 coding sequence is TGTGCCAGCAGCCCAGGGAAGGAACACCCTGGAAACACCATATATTTT. Protein sequence: CASSPGKEHPGNTIYF.

V and J are TRBV30 and TRBJ1-1, with unresolved D. The CDR3 spans 13 residues. The V end lost 1 base, the J end lost 0 bases, and 6 bases lay between the germline ends. Germline V gives CDR1 GTSNPN, CDR2 SVGIG (reference sequence). Here the CDR3 reads CAWSAELNTEAFF. The CDR3 nucleotides are TGTGCCTGGAGTGCGGAGTTGAACACTGAAGCTTTCTTT.

The table lists this clonotype with many counts. CDR3: CASSQQLSGNTIYF. CDR3 coding DNA: TGTGCCAGCAGCCAACAGCTCTCTGGAAACACCATATATTTT. The rearrangement uses TRBV3-1 and TRBJ1-3, with unresolved D. In germline, CDR1 is LGHDT, CDR2 YNNKEL (reference sequence). V was pared by 2 bases and J by 0 bases, with 5 bases between. The CDR3 extends over 14 amino acids.

On this clonotype itself: A single base separates this from a much larger clone, so it may be a read error. The rearrangement joins TRBV5-1 to TRBJ1-1; possibly TRBD1 for D (6 bases). Germline V gene sequence: CDR1 SGHRS, CDR2 YFSETQ. This CDR3 is 14 amino acids long. V gave up 2 bases and J gave up 5 bases, with 13 bases separating them. The DNA of the CDR3 is TGCGCCAGCAGCTTCAGGGGAGGTGGGACTGAAGCTTTCTTT. Residues: CASSFRGGGTEAFF.

The genes are TRBV28 and TRBJ2-1; 10 bases match TRBD2. With V trimmed by 2 bases and J by 4 bases, 2 bases remained unmatched. CDR3 length: 15 residues. Germline-derived CDR1 and CDR2 are MDHEN and SYDVKM. The CDR3 DNA sequence: TGTGCCAGCAGTTTAACTAGCGGGATGTACAATGAGCAGTTCTTC. Residues: CASSLTSGMYNEQFF.

This clonotype occurred many times. The chain uses TRBV6-5 and TRBJ1-5, with TRBD1 matching 7 bases. Germline trimming cut 4 bases from V and 2 bases from J; bases unmatched to any gene: 14. Germline-derived CDR1 and CDR2 are MNHEY and SVGAGI. The CDR3 is 18 residues long. The DNA of the CDR3 is TGTGCCAGCAGTTTGGGTAGGGGGCGCGAAGGTGGCAATCAGCCCCAGCATTTT. It codes for CASSLGRGREGGNQPQHF.